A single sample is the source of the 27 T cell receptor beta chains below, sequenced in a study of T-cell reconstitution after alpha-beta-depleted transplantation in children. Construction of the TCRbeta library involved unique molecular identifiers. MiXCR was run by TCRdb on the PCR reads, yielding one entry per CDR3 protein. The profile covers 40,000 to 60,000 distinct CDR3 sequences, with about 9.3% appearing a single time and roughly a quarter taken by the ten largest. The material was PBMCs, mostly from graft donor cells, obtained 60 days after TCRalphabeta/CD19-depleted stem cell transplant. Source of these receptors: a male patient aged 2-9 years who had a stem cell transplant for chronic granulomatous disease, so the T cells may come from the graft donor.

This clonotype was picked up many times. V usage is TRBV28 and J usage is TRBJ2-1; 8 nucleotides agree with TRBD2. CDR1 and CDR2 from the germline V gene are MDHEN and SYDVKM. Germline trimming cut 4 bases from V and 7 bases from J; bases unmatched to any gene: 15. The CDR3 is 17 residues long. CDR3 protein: CASSSSTGTSLGNEQFF. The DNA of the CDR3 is TGTGCCAGCAGTTCCTCAACCGGGACTAGTTTAGGGAATGAGCAGTTCTTC.

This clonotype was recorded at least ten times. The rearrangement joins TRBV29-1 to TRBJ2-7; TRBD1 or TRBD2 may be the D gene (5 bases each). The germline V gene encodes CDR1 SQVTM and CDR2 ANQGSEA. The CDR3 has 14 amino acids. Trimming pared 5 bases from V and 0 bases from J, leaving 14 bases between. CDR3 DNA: TGCAGCGTTCAGGTACGGGGCATCTCCTACGAGCAGTACTTC. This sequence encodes CSVQVRGISYEQYF.

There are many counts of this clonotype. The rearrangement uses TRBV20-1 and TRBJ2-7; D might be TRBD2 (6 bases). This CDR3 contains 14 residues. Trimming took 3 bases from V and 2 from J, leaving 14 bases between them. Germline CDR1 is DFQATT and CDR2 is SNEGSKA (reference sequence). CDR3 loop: CSASEGGSPYEQYF. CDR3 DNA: TGCAGTGCTAGCGAAGGAGGGTCCCCCTACGAGCAGTACTTC.

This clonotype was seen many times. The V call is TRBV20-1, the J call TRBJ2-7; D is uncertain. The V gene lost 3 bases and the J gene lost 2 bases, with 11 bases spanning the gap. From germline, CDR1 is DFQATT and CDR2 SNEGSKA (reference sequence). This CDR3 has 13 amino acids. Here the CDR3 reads CSARQRRTYEQYF. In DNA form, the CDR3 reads TGCAGTGCTAGGCAGCGCCGAACCTACGAGCAGTACTTC.

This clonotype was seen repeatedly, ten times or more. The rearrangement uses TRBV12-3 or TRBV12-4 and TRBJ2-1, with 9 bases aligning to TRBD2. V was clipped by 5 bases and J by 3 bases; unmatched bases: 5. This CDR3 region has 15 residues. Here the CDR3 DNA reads TGTGCCAGCAGTCGCCTTAGCGGGAGCTACAATGAGCAGTTCTTC. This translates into CASSRLSGSYNEQFF.

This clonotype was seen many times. The CDR3 loop is CASTPGPHPPYEQYF. DNA for the CDR3: TGTGCCAGCACCCCGGGCCCTCACCCACCCTACGAGCAGTACTTC. The rearrangement links TRBV6-2 or TRBV6-3 to TRBJ2-7; D not resolved. Per the germline V gene, CDR1 is MNHEY and CDR2 is SVGEGT. The CDR3 has 15 residues. V lost 7 bases to trimming and J lost 2 bases, with 18 bases between them.

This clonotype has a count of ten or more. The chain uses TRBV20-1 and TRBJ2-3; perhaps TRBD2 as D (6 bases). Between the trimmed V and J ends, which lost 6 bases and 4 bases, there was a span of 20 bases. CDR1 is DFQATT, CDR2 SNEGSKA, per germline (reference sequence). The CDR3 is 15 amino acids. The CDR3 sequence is CSATLGAGSADTQYF. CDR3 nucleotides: TGCAGTGCAACCCTAGGGGCGGGAAGCGCAGATACGCAGTATTTT.

The CDR3 coding sequence is TGTGCCAGCAGCGTAGGAAACAGGGGGCGAACCGGGGAGCTGTTTTTT. Protein sequence: CASSVGNRGRTGELFF. J is TRBJ2-2 and V is TRBV9; 9 positions match TRBD1. Per the germline V gene, CDR1 is SGDLS and CDR2 is YYNGEE. The CDR3 has 16 residues. With 0 bases clipped from V and 5 bases from J, the junction kept 5 bases outside the gene matches. The full variable domain, with the rest looked up from reference TRBV9 and TRBJ2-2, is DSGVTQTPKHLITATGQRVTLRCSPRSGDLSVYWYQQSLDQGLQFLIQYYNGEERAKGNILERFSAQQFPDLHSELNLSSLELGDSALYFCASSVGNRGRTGELFFGEGSRLTVL.

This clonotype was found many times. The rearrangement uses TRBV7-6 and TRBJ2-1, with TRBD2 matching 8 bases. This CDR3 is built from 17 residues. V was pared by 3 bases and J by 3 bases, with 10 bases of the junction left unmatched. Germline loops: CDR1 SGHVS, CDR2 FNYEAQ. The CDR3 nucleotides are TGTGCCAGCAGCTTGTCGAAAGCGGGAGTTATCTACAATGAGCAGTTCTTC. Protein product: CASSLSKAGVIYNEQFF.

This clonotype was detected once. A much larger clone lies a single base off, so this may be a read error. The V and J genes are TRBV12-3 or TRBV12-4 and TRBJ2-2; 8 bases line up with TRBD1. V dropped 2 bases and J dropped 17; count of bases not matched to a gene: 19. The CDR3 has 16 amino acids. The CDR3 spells CASSLSGTGLTRERFF. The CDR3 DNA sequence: TGTGCCAGCAGTTTATCCGGGACAGGCCTCACCCGGGAGCGTTTTTTT.

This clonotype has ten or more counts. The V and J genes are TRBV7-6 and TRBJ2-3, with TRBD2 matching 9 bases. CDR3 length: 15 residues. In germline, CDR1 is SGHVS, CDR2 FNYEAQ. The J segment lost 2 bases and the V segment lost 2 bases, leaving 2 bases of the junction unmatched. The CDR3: CASSLRTSVTDTQYF. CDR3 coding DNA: TGTGCCAGCAGCTTAAGGACTAGCGTCACAGATACGCAGTATTTT.

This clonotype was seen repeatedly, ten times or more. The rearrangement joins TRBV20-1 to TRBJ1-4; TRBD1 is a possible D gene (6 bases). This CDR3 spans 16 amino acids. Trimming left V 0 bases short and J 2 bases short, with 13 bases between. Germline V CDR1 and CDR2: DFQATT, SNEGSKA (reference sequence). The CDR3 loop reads CSARDRGYLTNEKLFF. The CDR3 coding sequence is TGCAGTGCTAGAGATAGGGGGTATCTGACTAATGAAAAACTGTTTTTT.

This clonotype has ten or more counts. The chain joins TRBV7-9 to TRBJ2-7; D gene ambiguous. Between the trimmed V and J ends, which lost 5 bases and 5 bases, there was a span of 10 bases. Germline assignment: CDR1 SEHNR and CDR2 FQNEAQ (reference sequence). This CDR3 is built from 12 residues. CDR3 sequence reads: CASSPRSNEQYF. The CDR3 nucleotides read TGTGCCAGCAGCCCCCGTAGTAACGAGCAGTACTTC. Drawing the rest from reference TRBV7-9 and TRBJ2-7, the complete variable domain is DTGVSQNPRHKITKRGQNVTFRCDPISEHNRLYWYRQTLGQGPEFLTYFQNEAQLEKSRLLSDRFSAERPKGSFSTLEIQRTEQGDSAMYLCASSPRSNEQYFGPGTRLTVT.

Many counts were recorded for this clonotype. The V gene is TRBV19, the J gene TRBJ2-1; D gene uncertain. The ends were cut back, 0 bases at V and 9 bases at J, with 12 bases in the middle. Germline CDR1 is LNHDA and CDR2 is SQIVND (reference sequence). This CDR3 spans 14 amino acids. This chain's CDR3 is CASSIDLGLSEQFF. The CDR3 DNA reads TGTGCCAGTAGTATAGATCTGGGGTTGAGTGAGCAGTTCTTC.

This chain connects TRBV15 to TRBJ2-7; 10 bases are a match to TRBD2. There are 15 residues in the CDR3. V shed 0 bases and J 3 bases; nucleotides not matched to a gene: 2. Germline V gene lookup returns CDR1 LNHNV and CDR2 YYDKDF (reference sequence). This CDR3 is CATSRDASGSYEQYF. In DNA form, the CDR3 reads TGTGCCACCAGCAGAGATGCTAGCGGGAGCTACGAGCAGTACTTC. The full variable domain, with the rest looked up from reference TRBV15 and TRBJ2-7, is DAMVIQNPRYQVTQFGKPVTLSCSQTLNHNVMYWYQQKSSQAPKLLFHYYDKDFNNEADTPDNFQSRRPNTSFCFLDIRSPGLGDTAMYLCATSRDASGSYEQYFGPGTRLTVT.

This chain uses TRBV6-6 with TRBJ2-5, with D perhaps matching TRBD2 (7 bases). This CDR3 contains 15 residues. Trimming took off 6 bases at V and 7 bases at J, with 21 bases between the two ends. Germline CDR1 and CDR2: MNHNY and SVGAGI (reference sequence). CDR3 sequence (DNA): TGTGCCAGCAGGAAGCAGGGGCAAGGGGGGGGGACCCAGTACTTC. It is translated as CASRKQGQGGGTQYF.

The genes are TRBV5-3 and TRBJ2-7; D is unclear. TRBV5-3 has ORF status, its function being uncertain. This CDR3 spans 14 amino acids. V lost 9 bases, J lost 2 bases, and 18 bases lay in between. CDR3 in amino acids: CAMSPDWSTYEQYF. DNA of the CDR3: TGTGCCATGAGCCCTGACTGGAGTACCTACGAGCAGTACTTC.

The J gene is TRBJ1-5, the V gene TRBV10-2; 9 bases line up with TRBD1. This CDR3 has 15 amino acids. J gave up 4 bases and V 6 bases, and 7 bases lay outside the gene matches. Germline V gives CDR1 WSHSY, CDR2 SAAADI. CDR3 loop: CASRNPGQGNQPQHF. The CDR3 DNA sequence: TGCGCCAGCAGAAATCCAGGACAGGGGAATCAGCCCCAGCATTTT.

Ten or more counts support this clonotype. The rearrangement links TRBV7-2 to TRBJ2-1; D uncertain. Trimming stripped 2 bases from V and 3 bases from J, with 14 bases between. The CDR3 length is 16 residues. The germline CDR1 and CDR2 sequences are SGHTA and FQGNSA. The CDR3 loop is CASSLKGDFLYNEQFF. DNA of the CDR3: TGTGCCAGCAGCTTAAAGGGCGACTTCCTCTACAATGAGCAGTTCTTC. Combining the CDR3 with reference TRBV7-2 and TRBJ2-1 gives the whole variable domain GAGVSQSPSNKVTEKGKDVELRCDPISGHTALYWYRQSLGQGLEFLIYFQGNSAPDKSGLPSDRFSAERTGGSVSTLTIQRTQQEDSAVYLCASSLKGDFLYNEQFFGPGTRLTVL.

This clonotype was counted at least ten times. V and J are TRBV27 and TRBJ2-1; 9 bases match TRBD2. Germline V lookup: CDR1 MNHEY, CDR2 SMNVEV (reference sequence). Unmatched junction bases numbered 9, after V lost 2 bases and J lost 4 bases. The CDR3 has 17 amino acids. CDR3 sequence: CASSLNWGSGRYNEQFF. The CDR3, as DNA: TGTGCCAGCAGTTTAAATTGGGGTAGCGGGAGATACAATGAGCAGTTCTTC.

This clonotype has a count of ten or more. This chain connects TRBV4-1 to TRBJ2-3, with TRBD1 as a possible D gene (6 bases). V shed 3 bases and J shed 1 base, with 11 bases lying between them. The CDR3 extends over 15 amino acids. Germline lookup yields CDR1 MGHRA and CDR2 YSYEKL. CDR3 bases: TGCGCCAGCAGCCATCAGGGGAGTCGCACAGATACGCAGTATTTT. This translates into CASSHQGSRTDTQYF.

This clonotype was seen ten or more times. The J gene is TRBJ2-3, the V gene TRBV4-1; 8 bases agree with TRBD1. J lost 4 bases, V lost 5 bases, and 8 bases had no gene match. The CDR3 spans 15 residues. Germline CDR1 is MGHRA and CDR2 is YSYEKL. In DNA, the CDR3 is TGCGCCAGCAGCTTGCGGACAGGGACCGCAGATACGCAGTATTTT. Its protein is CASSLRTGTADTQYF.

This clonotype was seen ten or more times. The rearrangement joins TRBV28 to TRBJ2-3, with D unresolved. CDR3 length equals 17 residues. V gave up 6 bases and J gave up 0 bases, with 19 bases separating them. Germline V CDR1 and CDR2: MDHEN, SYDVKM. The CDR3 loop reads CASSDPAASHSTDTQYF. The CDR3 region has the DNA TGTGCCAGCAGCGACCCTGCAGCGAGCCATAGCACAGATACGCAGTATTTT.

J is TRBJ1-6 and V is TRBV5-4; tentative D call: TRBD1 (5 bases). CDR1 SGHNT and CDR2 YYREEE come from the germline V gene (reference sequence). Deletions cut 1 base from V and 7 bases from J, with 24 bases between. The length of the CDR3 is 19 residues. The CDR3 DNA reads TGTGCCAGCAGCTTGAGGATACAACGGGGGTCAGGTCGGAATTCACCCCTCCACTTT. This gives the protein CASSLRIQRGSGRNSPLHF.

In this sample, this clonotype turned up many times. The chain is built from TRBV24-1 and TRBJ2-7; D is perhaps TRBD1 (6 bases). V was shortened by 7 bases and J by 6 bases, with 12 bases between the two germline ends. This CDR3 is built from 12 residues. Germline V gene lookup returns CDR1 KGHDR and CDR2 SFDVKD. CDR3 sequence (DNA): TGTGCCACCAGACGAACAGGGACCGAGCAGTACTTC. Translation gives CATRRTGTEQYF.

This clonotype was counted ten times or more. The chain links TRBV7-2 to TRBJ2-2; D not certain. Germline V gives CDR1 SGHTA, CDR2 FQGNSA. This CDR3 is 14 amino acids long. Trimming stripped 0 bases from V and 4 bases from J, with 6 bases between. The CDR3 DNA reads TGTGCCAGCAGCTTAGCAGGCGGCACCGGGGAGCTGTTTTTT. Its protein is CASSLAGGTGELFF.

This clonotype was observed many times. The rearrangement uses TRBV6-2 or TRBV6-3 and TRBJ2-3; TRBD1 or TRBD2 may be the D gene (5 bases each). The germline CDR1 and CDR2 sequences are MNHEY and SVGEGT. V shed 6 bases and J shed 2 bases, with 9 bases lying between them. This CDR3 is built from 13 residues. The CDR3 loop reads CASRSGPTDTQYF. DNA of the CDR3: TGTGCCAGCAGATCGGGACCCACAGATACGCAGTATTTT.